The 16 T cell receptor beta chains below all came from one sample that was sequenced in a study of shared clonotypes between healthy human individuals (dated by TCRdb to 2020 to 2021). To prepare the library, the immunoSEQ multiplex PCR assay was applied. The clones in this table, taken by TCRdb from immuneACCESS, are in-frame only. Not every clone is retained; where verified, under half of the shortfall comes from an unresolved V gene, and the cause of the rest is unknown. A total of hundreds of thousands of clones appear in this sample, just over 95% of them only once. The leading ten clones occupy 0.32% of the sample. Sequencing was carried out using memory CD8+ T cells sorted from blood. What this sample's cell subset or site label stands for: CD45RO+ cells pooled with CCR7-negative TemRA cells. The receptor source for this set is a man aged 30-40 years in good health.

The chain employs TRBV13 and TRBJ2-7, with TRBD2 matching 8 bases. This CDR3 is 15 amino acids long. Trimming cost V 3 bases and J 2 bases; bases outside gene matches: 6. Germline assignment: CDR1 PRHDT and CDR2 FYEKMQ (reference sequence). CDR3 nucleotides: TGTGCCAGCAGCTTGGGCGGGGGGAGGACCTACGAGCAGTACTTC. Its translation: CASSLGGGRTYEQYF. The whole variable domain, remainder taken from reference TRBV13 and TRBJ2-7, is AAGVIQSPRHLIKEKRETATLKCYPIPRHDTVYWYQQGPGQDPQFLISFYEKMQSDKGSIPDRFSAQQFSDYHSELNMSSLELGDSALYFCASSLGGGRTYEQYFGPGTRLTVT.

Here the CDR3 DNA reads TGCAGCGTTGAAGCCTCCTACAATGAGCAGTTCTTC. This gives the protein CSVEASYNEQFF. This rearrangement joins TRBV29-1 to TRBJ2-1; no clear D. Per germline, CDR1 SQVTM and CDR2 ANQGSEA. The CDR3 covers 12 residues. V was trimmed by 1 base and J by 0 bases, leaving 1 base between them.

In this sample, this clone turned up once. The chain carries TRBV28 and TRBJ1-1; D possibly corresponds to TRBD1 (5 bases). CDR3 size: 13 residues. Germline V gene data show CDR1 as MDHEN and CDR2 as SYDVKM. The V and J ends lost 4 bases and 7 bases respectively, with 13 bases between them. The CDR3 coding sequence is TGTGCCAGCAGTTCCCTAGTCGACAGTGAAGCTTTCTTT. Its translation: CASSSLVDSEAFF.

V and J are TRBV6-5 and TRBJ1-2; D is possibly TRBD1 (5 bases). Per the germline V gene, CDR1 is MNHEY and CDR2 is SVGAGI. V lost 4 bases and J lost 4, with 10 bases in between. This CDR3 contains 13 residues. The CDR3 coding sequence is TGTGCCAGCAGTTCAGCAGGGATCTATGGCTACACCTTC. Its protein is CASSSAGIYGYTF.

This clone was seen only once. The CDR3 DNA reads TGTGCCAGCAGTTTAGGGGTATTCTATGAGCAGTTCTTC. Its translation: CASSLGVFYEQFF. The chain carries TRBV27 and TRBJ2-1; D uncertain. Looked up from germline, CDR1 is MNHEY and CDR2 is SMNVEV (reference sequence). V was pared by 2 bases and J by 8 bases, with 10 bases between. The CDR3 consists of 13 residues.

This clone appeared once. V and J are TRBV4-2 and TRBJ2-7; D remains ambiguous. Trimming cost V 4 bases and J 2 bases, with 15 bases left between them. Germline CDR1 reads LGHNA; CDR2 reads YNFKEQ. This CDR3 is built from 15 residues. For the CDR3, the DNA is TGTGCCAGCAGCCCTGCCCTCCAAACCACCTACGAGCAGTACTTC. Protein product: CASSPALQTTYEQYF.

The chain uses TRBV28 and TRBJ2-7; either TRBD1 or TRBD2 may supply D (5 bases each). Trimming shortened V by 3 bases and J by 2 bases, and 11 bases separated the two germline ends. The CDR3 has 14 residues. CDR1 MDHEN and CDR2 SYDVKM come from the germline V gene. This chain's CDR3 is CASSLNLGAYEQYF. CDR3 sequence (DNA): TGTGCCAGCAGTTTGAACCTGGGGGCCTACGAGCAGTACTTC.

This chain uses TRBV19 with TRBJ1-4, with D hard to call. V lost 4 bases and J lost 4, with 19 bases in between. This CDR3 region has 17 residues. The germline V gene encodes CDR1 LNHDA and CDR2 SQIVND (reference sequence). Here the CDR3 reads CASSTLVLTQHNEKLFF. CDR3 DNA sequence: TGTGCCAGTAGTACTTTAGTATTGACACAGCATAATGAAAAACTGTTTTTT. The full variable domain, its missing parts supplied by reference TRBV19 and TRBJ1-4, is DGGITQSPKYLFRKEGQNVTLSCEQNLNHDAMYWYRQDPGQGLRLIYYSQIVNDFQKGDIAEGYSVSREKKESFPLTVTSAQKNPTAFYLCASSTLVLTQHNEKLFFGSGTQLSVL.

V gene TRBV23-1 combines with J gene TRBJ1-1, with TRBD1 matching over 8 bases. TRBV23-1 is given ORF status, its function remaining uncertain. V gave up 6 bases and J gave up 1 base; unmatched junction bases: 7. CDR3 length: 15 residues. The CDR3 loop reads CASSSPGGRNTEAFF. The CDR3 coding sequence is TGCGCCAGCAGCTCTCCAGGGGGCCGGAACACTGAAGCTTTCTTT.

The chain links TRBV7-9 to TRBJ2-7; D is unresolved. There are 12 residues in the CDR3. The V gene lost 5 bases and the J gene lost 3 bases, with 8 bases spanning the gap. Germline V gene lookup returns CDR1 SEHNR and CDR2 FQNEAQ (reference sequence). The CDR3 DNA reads TGTGCCAGCAGCGGCACGAACTACGAGCAGTACTTC. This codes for CASSGTNYEQYF.

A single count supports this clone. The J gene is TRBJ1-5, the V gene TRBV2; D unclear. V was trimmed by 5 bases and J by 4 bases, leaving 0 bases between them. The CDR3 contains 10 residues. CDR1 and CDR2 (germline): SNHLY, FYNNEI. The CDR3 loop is CASSNQPQHF. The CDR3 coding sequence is TGTGCCAGCAGTAATCAGCCCCAGCATTTT.

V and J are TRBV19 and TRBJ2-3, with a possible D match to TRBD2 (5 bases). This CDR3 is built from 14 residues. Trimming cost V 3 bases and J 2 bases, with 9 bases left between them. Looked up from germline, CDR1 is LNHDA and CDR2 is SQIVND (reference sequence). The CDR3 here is CASSMTGDTDTQYF. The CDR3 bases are TGTGCCAGTAGTATGACCGGGGACACAGATACGCAGTATTTT.

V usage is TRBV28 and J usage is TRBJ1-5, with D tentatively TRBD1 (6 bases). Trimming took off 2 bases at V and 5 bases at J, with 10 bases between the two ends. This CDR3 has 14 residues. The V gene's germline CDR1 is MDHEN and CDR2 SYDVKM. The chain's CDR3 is CASSLGGPYQPQHF. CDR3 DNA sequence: TGTGCCAGCAGTTTAGGGGGGCCATATCAGCCCCAGCATTTT.

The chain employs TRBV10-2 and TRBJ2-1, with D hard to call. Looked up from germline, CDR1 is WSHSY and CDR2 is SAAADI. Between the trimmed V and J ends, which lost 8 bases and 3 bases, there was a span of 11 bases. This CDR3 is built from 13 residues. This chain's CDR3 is CASRSTYYNEQFF. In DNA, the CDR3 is TGCGCCAGCCGGTCGACTTACTACAATGAGCAGTTCTTC.

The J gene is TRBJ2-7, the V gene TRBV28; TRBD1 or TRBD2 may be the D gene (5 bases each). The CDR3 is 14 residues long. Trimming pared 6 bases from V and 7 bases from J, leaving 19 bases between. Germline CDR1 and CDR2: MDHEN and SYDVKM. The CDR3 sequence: CASREDTVVREQYF. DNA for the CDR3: TGTGCCAGCAGGGAGGACACGGTCGTGCGGGAGCAGTACTTC.

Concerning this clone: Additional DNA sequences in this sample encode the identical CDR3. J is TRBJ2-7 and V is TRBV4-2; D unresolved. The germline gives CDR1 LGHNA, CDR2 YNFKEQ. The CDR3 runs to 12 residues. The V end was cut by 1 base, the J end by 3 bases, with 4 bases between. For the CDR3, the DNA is TGTGCCAGCAGCCAAGGGGGCTACGAGCAGTACTTC. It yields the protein CASSQGGYEQYF.